This paragraph covers one T cell receptor (beta chain) sequence. The antigen remains unidentified. These data come from a study of cytomegalovirus exposure and HLA in healthy donors. About the research overall: A prior analysis found 100 million to 140 million unique TCR beta sequences from around 200 million T cells.

The PCR contained 60 Vbeta and 13 Jbeta primers. Sequencing used immunoSEQ multiplex PCR; TCRdb keeps in-frame clones, though not all of them. The sample holds approximately 150,000 clones, around 60% seen once. Study conclusions and caveats: A later analysis found common viral pathogens apparently linked to several of the most significant clusters. Across donors, sequencing depth was assumed by presence/absence analyses to be roughly uniform.

The CDR3 sequence is 18 residues long. The germline V gene has CDR1 SGHTA and CDR2 FQGNSA. V lost 3 bases to trimming and J lost 2 bases; unmatched junction nucleotides: 9. The TCR originated in a woman aged 60-70 years in good health and CMV-seropositive. Sequenced sample: PBMCs. This chain joins TRBV7-2 and TRBJ2-7; TRBD2 agrees at 14 bases. The CDR3 region is CASSFKPGLAGETYEQYF. The CDR3 DNA follows: TGTGCCAGCAGCTTCAAGCCGGGACTAGCGGGAGAGACCTACGAGCAGTACTTC.